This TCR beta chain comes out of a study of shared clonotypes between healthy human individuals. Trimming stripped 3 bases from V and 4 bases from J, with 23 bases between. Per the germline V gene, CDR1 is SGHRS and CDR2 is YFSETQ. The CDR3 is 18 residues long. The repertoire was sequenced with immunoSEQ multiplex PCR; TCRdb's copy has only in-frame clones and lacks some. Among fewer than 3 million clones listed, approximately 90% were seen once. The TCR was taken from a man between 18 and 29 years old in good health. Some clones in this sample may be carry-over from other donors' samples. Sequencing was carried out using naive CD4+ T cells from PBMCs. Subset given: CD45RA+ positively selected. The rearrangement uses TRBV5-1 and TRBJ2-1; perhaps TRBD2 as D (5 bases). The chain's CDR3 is CASSSERRRSGTYNEQFF. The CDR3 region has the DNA TGCGCCAGCAGCTCAGAGAGGCGGAGGAGCGGTACATACAATGAGCAGTTCTTC.